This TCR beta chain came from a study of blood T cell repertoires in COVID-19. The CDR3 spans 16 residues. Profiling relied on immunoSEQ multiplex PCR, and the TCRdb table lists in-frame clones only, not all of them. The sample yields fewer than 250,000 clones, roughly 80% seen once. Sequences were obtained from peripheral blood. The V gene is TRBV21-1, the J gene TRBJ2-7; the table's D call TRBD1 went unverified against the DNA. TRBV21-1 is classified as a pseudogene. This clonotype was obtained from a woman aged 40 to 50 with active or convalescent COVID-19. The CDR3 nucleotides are TGTGCCAGCAGCAAAAAAGGACAGGGGAAACCCTACGAGCAGTACTTC. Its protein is CASSKKGQGKPYEQYF.